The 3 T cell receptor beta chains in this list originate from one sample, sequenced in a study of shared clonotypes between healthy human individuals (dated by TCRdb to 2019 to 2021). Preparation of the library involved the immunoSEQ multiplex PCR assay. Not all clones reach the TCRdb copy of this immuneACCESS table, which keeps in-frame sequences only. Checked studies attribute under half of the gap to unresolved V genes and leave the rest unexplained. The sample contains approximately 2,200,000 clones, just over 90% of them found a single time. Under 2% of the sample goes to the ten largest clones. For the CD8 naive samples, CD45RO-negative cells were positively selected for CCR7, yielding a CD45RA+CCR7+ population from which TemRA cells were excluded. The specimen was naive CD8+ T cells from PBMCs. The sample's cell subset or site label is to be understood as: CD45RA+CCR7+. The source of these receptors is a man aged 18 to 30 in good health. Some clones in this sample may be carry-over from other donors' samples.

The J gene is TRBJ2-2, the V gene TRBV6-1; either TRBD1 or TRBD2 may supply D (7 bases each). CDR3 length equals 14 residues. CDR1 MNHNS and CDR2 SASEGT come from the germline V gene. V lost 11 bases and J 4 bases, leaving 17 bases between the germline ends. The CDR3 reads CAGRDRGATGELFF. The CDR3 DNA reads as TGTGCCGGGAGGGACAGAGGAGCCACCGGGGAGCTGTTTTTT.

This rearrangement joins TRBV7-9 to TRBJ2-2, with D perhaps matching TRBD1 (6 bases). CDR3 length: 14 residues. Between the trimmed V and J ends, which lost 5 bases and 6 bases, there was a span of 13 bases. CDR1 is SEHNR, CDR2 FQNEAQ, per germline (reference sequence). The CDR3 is CASSRTGSPGELFF. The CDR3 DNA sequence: TGTGCCAGCAGCCGTACAGGGAGTCCCGGGGAGCTGTTTTTT.

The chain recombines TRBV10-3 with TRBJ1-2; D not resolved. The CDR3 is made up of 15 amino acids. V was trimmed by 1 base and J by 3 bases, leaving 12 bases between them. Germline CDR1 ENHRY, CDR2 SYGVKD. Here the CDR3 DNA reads TGTGCCATCAGTGAGTATGTGGGAGGCTACTATGGCTACACCTTC. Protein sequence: CAISEYVGGYYGYTF.